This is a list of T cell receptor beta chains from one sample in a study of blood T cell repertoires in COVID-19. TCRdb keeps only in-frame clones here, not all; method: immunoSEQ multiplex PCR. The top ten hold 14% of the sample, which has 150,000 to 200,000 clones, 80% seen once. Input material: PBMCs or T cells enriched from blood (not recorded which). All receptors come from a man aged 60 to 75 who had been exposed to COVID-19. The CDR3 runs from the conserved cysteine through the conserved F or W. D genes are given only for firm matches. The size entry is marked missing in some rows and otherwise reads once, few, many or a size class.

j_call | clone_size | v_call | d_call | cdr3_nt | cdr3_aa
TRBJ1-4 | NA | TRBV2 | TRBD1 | TGTGCCAGCAGTGGGGACAGAACTAATGAAAAACTGTTTTTT | CASSGDRTNEKLFF
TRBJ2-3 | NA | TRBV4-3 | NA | TGCGCCAGCAGCCAAGAAGGAGCGACAGATACGCAGTATTTT | CASSQEGATDTQYF
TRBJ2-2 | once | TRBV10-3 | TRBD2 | TGTGCCATAGCGGGAGTCTCCGGGGAGCTGTTTTTT | CAIAGVSGELFF
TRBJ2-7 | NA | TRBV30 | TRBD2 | TGTGCCTGGAGTGTACAACTAGCGGGAGGGCCCCGGGAGCAGTACTTC | CAWSVQLAGGPREQYF
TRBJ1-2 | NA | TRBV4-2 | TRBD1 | TGTGCCAGCAGCCAGGCGGACAGGACTAACTATGGCTACACCTTC | CASSQADRTNYGYTF
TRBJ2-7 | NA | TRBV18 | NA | TGTGCCAGCTCACCACCGAGTGCGAGCCACGAGCAGTACTTC | CASSPPSASHEQYF
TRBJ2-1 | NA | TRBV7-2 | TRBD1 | TGTGCCAGCAGCTCAGGACAGGGGGCGAGGAATGAGCAGTTCTTC | CASSSGQGARNEQFF
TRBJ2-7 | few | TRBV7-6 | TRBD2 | TGTGCCAGCAGCAGTAGGGGGGGACTAGCGGTCTACGAGCAGTACTTC | CASSSRGGLAVYEQYF
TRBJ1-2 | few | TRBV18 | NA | TGTGCCAGCTCATCCGTACAGGACTATGGCTACACCTTC | CASSSVQDYGYTF
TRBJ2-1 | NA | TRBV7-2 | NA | TGTGCCAGCAGCTCCCAGGGGAGCTCCTACAATGAGCAGTTCTTC | CASSSQGSSYNEQFF
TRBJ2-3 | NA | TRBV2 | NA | TGTGCCAGCAGCGAGGGGGGGGATACGCAGTATTTT | CASSEGGDTQYF
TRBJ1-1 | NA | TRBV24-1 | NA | TGTGCCACCAGTGCGGCGACAGTTAACACTGAAGCTTTCTTT | CATSAATVNTEAFF
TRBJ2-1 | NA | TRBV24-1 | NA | TGTGCCACCAGTGACCCCGTCCAGAATGAGCAGTTCTTC | CATSDPVQNEQFF
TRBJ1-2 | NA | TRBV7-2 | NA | TGTGCCAGCAGCCCCCTAACCGATGGCTACACCTTC | CASSPLTDGYTF
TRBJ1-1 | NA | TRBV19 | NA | TGTGCCAGTAGTATTCGGACGGGAGACACTGAAGCTTTCTTT | CASSIRTGDTEAFF
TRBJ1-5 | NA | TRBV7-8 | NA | TGTGCCAGCAGCCCGCTGAGAGGGGGTTTCGATCAGCCCCAGCATTTT | CASSPLRGGFDQPQHF
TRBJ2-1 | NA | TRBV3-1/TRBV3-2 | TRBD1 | TGTGCCAGCAGCCGCGGACAGGGACACTACAATGAGCAGTTCTTC | CASSRGQGHYNEQFF
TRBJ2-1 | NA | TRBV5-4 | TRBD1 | TGTGCCAGCAGCCTTCGACAGGGTGGCGGCAATGAGCAGTTCTTC | CASSLRQGGGNEQFF
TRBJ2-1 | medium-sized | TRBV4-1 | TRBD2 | TGCGCCAGCAGCCAAGAGCCTAGCGGGAGTTATTGGTTCTTC | CASSQEPSGSYWFF
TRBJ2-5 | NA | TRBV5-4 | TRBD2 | TGTGCCAGCAGCGGCACCGGGACTAGCCTTGAGACCCAGTACTTC | CASSGTGTSLETQYF
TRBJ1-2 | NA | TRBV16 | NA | TGTGCCAGCAGCCAATCGGCCTCGCGGGGGGCCTATGGCTACACCTTC | CASSQSASRGAYGYTF
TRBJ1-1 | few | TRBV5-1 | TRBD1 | TGCGCCAGCAGCAGGCCCCAGGGGGGAGGCACTGAAGCTTTCTTT | CASSRPQGGGTEAFF
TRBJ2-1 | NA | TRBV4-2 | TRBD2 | TGTGCCAGCAGCCAAGTGAGCGGGAGCGGAAATGAGCAGTTCTTC | CASSQVSGSGNEQFF
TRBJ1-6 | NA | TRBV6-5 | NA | TGTGCCAGCAGGGAGGGTCCAAGGGATTCACCCCTCCACTTT | CASREGPRDSPLHF
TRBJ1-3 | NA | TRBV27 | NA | TGTGCCAGCAGTTTAGAACACAACCCTGGAAACACCATATATTTT | CASSLEHNPGNTIYF
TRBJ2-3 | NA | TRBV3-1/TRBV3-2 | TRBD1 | TGTGCCAGCAGCCAAGACCTACGGACAGGGGGCTCAGATACGCAGTATTTT | CASSQDLRTGGSDTQYF
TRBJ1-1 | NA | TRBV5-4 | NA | TGTGCCAGCAGCTTGAGAGGGCTCGACACTGAAGCTTTCTTT | CASSLRGLDTEAFF
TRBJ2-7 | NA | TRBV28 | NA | TGTGCCAGCAGTTTGGCAGTTGCGATACAGGGCTCGTACGAGCAGTACTTC | CASSLAVAIQGSYEQYF
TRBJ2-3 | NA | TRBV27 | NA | TGTGCCAGCAGTTTTTCGGCGGGCCGCACAGATACGCAGTATTTT | CASSFSAGRTDTQYF
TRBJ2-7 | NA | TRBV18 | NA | TGTGCCAGCTCACCAGACGACAGAGCCTACGAGCAGTACTTC | CASSPDDRAYEQYF
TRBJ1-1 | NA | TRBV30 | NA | TGTGCCTGGAGTATGAGGGGGTCGAACACTGAAGCTTTCTTT | CAWSMRGSNTEAFF
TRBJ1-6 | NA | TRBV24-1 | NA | TGTGCCACCAGTGAGGACGAAAGGGGTTCACCCCTCCACTTT | CATSEDERGSPLHF
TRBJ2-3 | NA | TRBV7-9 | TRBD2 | TGTGCCAGCAGCCGTCGACTAGCGGGTGGGGGTAGCACAGATACGCAGTATTTT | CASSRRLAGGGSTDTQYF
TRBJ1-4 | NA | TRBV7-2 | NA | TGTGCCAGCAGCTTAGGCAGGTCAACTAATGAAAAACTGTTTTTT | CASSLGRSTNEKLFF
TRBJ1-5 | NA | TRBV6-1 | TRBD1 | TGTGCCAGCAGTGAATACCCACAGACAGGGGCCCGCAGGCAGAGCAATCAGCCCCAGCATTTT | CASSEYPQTGARRQSNQPQHF
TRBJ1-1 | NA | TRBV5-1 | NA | TGCGCCAGCAGCTTCGGGGGGAACACTGAAGCTTTCTTT | CASSFGGNTEAFF
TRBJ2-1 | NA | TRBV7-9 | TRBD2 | TGTGCCAGCAGACCTAGCGGGGCTACCTACAATGAGCAGTTCTTC | CASRPSGATYNEQFF
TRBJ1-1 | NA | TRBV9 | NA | TGTGCCAGCAGCGTAGGCGGGTCGGGTAACACTGAAGCTTTCTTT | CASSVGGSGNTEAFF
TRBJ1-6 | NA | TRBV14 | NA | TGTGCCAGCAGCCAAGCAGGGATGACTTCACCCCTCCACTTT | CASSQAGMTSPLHF
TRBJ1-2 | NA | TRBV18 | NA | TGTGCCAGCTCACCCAATACTAGGGTTTTTAGTGGCTACACCTTC | CASSPNTRVFSGYTF
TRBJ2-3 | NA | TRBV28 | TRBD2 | TGTGCCAGCATTACCGCGGGGGGAGTGCCCAGCACAGATACGCAGTATTTT | CASITAGGVPSTDTQYF
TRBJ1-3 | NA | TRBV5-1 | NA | TGCGCCAGCCGCCCGGTGAGCTCTGGAAACACCATATATTTT | CASRPVSSGNTIYF
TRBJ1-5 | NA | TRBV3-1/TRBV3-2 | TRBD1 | TGTGCCAGCAGCCAAGGGACAGGGGGAAATCAGCCCCAGCATTTT | CASSQGTGGNQPQHF
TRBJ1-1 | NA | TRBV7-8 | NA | TGTGCCAGCAGCTTAGACAGGGACACTGAAGCTTTCTTT | CASSLDRDTEAFF
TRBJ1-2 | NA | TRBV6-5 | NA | TGTGCCAGCAGTTTTCTCGGACAGAACACCTTC | CASSFLGQNTF
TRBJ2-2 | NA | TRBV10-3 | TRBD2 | TGTGCCACTTTTAGCGGGAGGAACACCGGGGAGCTGTTTTTT | CATFSGRNTGELFF
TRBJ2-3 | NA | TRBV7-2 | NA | TGTGCCAGCAGCTTGGCAAGGCGGGGAGATACGCAGTATTTT | CASSLARRGDTQYF
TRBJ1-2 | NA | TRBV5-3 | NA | TGTGCCAGAAGCTTGTATGGGGCCTCAAACTATGGCTACACCTTC | CARSLYGASNYGYTF
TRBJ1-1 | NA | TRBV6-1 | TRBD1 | TGTGCCAGCAGTGAACCAGGGGGCGCGTACACTGAAGCTTTCTTT | CASSEPGGAYTEAFF
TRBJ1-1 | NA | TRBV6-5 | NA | TGTGCCAGCAGTTACGCTCAGGGAGAAGCTTTCTTT | CASSYAQGEAFF
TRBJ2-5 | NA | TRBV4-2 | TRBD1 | TGTGCCAGCAGCCCAGGGCAGGGGGCGGAAGAGACCCAGTACTTC | CASSPGQGAEETQYF
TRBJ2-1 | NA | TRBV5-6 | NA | TGTGCCAGCAGCTTGGTCGGGTACAATGAGCAGTTCTTC | CASSLVGYNEQFF
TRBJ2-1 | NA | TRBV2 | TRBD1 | TGTGCCAGCAGTGGATTCGGGACAGTTACAAGTGAGCAGTTCTTC | CASSGFGTVTSEQFF
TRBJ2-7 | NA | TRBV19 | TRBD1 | TGTGCCAGTAGTATCCCCGGGACAGGGGGCTACGAGCAGTACTTC | CASSIPGTGGYEQYF
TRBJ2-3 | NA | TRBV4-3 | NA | TGCGCCAGCAGCCGAGACCGTAGCGCTCGAGATACGCAGTATTTT | CASSRDRSARDTQYF
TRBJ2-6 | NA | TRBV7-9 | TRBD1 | TGTGCCAGCAGGGGACAGGGCTTCTCTGGGGCCAACGTCCTGACTTTC | CASRGQGFSGANVLTF
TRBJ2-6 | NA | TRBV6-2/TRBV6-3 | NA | TGTGCCAGCAGTTACCCCCGGGGGAGCTCTGGGGCCAACGTCCTGACTTTC | CASSYPRGSSGANVLTF